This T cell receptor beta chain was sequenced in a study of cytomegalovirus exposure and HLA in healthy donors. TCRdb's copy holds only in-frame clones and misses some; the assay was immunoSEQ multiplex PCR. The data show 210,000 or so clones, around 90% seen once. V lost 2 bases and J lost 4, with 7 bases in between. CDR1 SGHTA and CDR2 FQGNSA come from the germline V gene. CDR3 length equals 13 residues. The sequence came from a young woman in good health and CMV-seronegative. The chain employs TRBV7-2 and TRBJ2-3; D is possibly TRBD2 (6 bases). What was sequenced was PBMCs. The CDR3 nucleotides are TGTGCCAGCAGCTTACCGGGAGCAGATACGCAGTATTTT. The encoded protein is CASSLPGADTQYF.